This TCR beta chain is drawn from a study of neurological immune-mediated disorders. TCRdb redid the calling of the 5' RACE reads with MiXCR, one entry per CDR3 protein. Of roughly 65,000 distinct CDR3 sequences in the sample, over 5% are singletons; the top ten hold approximately 5.1%. The table lists this clonotype with many counts. The CDR3 runs 14 residues. CDR1 is ENHRY and CDR2 is SYGVKD in the germline V gene. V lost 3 bases to trimming and J lost 4 bases; unmatched junction nucleotides: 4. Material for sequencing was PBMCs. This sequence joins TRBV10-3 and TRBJ2-3; the match to TRBD1 covers 7 bases. The sequence was collected from a human donor with multiple sclerosis. The donor label of this sample is uncertain. The CDR3 DNA reads as TGTGCCATCAGTGATAGCACAGGGGCAGATACGCAGTATTTT. The encoded protein is CAISDSTGADTQYF.